The 28 T cell receptor beta chains below all came from one sample that was sequenced in a study of OX40 agonist ivuxolimab in advanced cancers. Sequenced by immunoSEQ multiplex PCR; TCRdb stores in-frame clones only, minus some. The table shows around 62,000 clones, with over 65% occurring only once. Sequenced here: CD4+ or CD8+ T cells sorted from blood, sampled in a trial of the OX40 agonist ivuxolimab. All receptors derive from an adult with an advanced solid tumor such as melanoma, head and neck, liver or kidney cancer.

The V gene is TRBV5-1, the J gene TRBJ1-1; D call uncertain. The CDR3 covers 13 residues. Germline V gives CDR1 SGHRS, CDR2 YFSETQ. V was cut by 4 bases and J by 2 bases, with 9 bases left in between. The CDR3, as DNA: TGCGCCAGCAGCAATCAGTTTAACACTGAAGCTTTCTTT. Its translation is CASSNQFNTEAFF.

The rearrangement joins TRBV2 to TRBJ1-2; no reliable D call. The V gene's germline CDR1 is SNHLY and CDR2 FYNNEI. V dropped 2 bases and J dropped 7 bases, with 14 bases sitting between them. This CDR3 region has 14 residues. This CDR3 reads CASSELVGRIGYTF. The CDR3 DNA sequence: TGTGCCAGCAGTGAACTGGTGGGGAGGATTGGCTACACCTTC.

The rearrangement joins TRBV6-5 to TRBJ1-5; a weak D match, TRBD1 (5 bases). This CDR3 is 13 amino acids long. Trimming removed 4 bases from V and 7 bases from J, with 11 bases in between. Germline V CDR1 and CDR2: MNHEY, SVGAGI. The CDR3 DNA reads as TGTGCCAGCAGTTTAACAGGTTCCCAGCCCCAGCATTTT. Translation gives CASSLTGSQPQHF.

The J gene is TRBJ1-5, the V gene TRBV28; D call uncertain. This CDR3 is 16 amino acids long. Germline CDR1 reads MDHEN; CDR2 reads SYDVKM. V was pared by 3 bases and J by 0 bases, with 12 bases between. The CDR3, as DNA: TGTGCCAGCAGTTTTTCACGCAGTTATAGCAATCAGCCCCAGCATTTT. Translating gives CASSFSRSYSNQPQHF.

The V call is TRBV11-2, the J call TRBJ2-7; the match to TRBD2 covers 10 bases. The V gene end was trimmed by 4 bases and the J gene end by 2 bases; junction bases not matched to a gene: 11. This CDR3 contains 17 residues. The germline V gene has CDR1 SGHAT and CDR2 FQNNGV. Here the CDR3 DNA reads TGTGCCAGCAGCTCCTCTTGGGGTAGCGGGGGGACCTACGAGCAGTACTTC. Amino acid sequence: CASSSSWGSGGTYEQYF.

The chain has TRBV5-4 and TRBJ2-7, with TRBD2 matching 12 bases. Losses at the gene ends were 4 bases for V and 2 bases for J; bases not matched to a gene: 7. Germline CDR1 is SGHNT and CDR2 is YYREEE (reference sequence). The CDR3 sequence is 16 residues long. The CDR3 reads CASSPSGGALTYEQYF. Here the CDR3 DNA reads TGTGCCAGCAGCCCTAGCGGGGGGGCTCTGACCTACGAGCAGTACTTC. Using reference TRBV5-4 and TRBJ2-7 for the parts outside the CDR3, the full variable domain is ETGVTQSPTHLIKTRGQQVTLRCSSQSGHNTVSWYQQALGQGPQFIFQYYREEENGRGNFPPRFSGLQFPNYSSELNVNALELDDSALYLCASSPSGGALTYEQYFGPGTRLTVT.

The chain recombines TRBV7-2 with TRBJ1-1; the D is unclear. Germline values: CDR1 SGHTA, CDR2 FQGNSA. The CDR3 spans 13 residues. Trimming cost V 1 base and J 8 bases, with 11 bases left between them. The CDR3 DNA reads TGTGCCAGCAGCTTAGTTCGGGAGCACGAAGCTTTCTTT. This encodes CASSLVREHEAFF.

This clone occurred a few times. The chain employs TRBV4-2 and TRBJ1-6; D unclear. The CDR3 has 14 residues. Germline-derived CDR1 and CDR2 are LGHNA and YNFKEQ. The V end was cut by 0 bases, the J end by 7 bases, with 7 bases between. Written as DNA, the CDR3 is TGTGCCAGCAGCCAAGATAAGGGCAATTCACCCCTCCACTTT. This encodes CASSQDKGNSPLHF.

CDR3 sequence reads: CASSWQRLTDTQYF. CDR3 sequence (DNA): TGTGCCAGCAGCTGGCAGAGGCTCACAGATACGCAGTATTTT. The chain couples TRBV5-6 to TRBJ2-3; D remains unclear. Trimming removed 3 bases at V and 2 bases at J, with 10 bases between. The CDR3 consists of 14 residues. Germline CDR1 is SGHDT and CDR2 is YYEEEE.

This sequence joins TRBV7-2 and TRBJ2-7; a weak D match, TRBD1 (5 bases). Trimming shortened V by 5 bases and J by 2 bases, and 13 bases separated the two germline ends. The CDR3 is 14 residues long. Germline-derived CDR1 and CDR2 are SGHTA and FQGNSA. The CDR3 DNA follows: TGTGCCAGCAGCCACAATTTAGGGGCCTACGAGCAGTACTTC. It encodes CASSHNLGAYEQYF.

This clone was detected ten times or more. The V and J genes are TRBV7-9 and TRBJ1-5, with D perhaps matching TRBD1 (6 bases). Trimming cost V 5 bases and J 1 base, with 15 bases left between them. This CDR3 contains 16 residues. The germline V gene encodes CDR1 SEHNR and CDR2 FQNEAQ (reference sequence). The CDR3 DNA reads TGTGCCAGCAGCCCTGCTATGGGGGGCAGCAATCAGCCCCAGCATTTT. This gives the protein CASSPAMGGSNQPQHF.

This chain uses TRBV5-1 with TRBJ1-1; D gene uncertain. Trimming shortened V by 0 bases and J by 10 bases, and 13 bases separated the two germline ends. CDR3 size: 13 residues. Germline CDR1 and CDR2: SGHRS and YFSETQ. The CDR3 protein is CASSLAGFSGAFF. For the CDR3, the DNA is TGCGCCAGCAGCTTGGCAGGCTTTTCGGGAGCTTTCTTT. The entire variable domain, with the rest obtained from reference TRBV5-1 and TRBJ1-1, is as follows: KAGVTQTPRYLIKTRGQQVTLSCSPISGHRSVSWYQQTPGQGLQFLFEYFSETQRNKGNFPGRFSGRQFSNSRSEMNVSTLELGDSALYLCASSLAGFSGAFFGQGTRLTVV.

V usage is TRBV7-2 and J usage is TRBJ1-5; D not resolved. Trimming stripped 5 bases from V and 0 bases from J, with 5 bases between. CDR1 and CDR2 from the germline V gene are SGHTA and FQGNSA. This CDR3 contains 13 residues. This chain's CDR3 is CASSPNSNQPQHF. In nucleotides, the CDR3 is TGTGCCAGCAGCCCCAATAGCAATCAGCCCCAGCATTTT.

The chain combines TRBV4-1 with TRBJ1-4; no definite D call. This CDR3 is 15 amino acids long. V lost 3 bases and J lost 0, with 8 bases in between. Germline CDR1 reads MGHRA; CDR2 reads YSYEKL. The CDR3 here is CASSQPRATNEKLFF. The CDR3 coding sequence is TGCGCCAGCAGCCAGCCTCGGGCAACTAATGAAAAACTGTTTTTT.

The V gene is TRBV7-9, the J gene TRBJ1-1; 9 bases fit TRBD1. The CDR3 is made up of 13 amino acids. Germline lookup yields CDR1 SEHNR and CDR2 FQNEAQ (reference sequence). Trimming removed 6 bases from V and 4 bases from J; junction bases left unmatched: 3. CDR3 loop: CASSSQGATEAFF. The CDR3 DNA reads TGTGCCAGCAGTTCACAGGGGGCCACTGAAGCTTTCTTT.

V and J are TRBV7-2 and TRBJ1-6, with no clear D. The CDR3 runs 12 residues. V was pared by 4 bases and J by 7 bases, with 5 bases between. CDR1 is SGHTA, CDR2 FQGNSA, per germline. DNA of the CDR3: TGTGCCAGCAGCTCCCGAAATTCACCCCTCCACTTT. Protein product: CASSSRNSPLHF.

V is TRBV7-3 and J is TRBJ2-1, with D possibly matching TRBD1 (5 bases). CDR3 length equals 15 residues. CDR1 is SGHTA and CDR2 is FQGTGA in the germline V gene. V lost 5 bases, J lost 0 bases, and 11 bases lay in between. CDR3 in amino acids: CASSQGASSYNEQFF. CDR3 DNA sequence: TGTGCCAGCAGCCAAGGGGCCTCCTCCTACAATGAGCAGTTCTTC.

This chain joins TRBV11-3 and TRBJ2-5, with a possible D match to TRBD2 (5 bases). From germline, CDR1 is SGHNT and CDR2 YENEEA. The CDR3 consists of 12 residues. V gave up 4 bases and J gave up 5 bases, with 8 bases separating them. In nucleotides, the CDR3 is TGTGCCAGCAGCTCTGGGAGCGAGACCCAGTACTTC. Translating it yields CASSSGSETQYF.

The chain is built from TRBV4-1 and TRBJ1-2, with a possible D match to TRBD1 (5 bases). V shed 1 base and J shed 2 bases, with 11 bases lying between them. Germline V CDR1 and CDR2: MGHRA, YSYEKL. The CDR3 extends over 15 amino acids. The CDR3 DNA follows: TGCGCCAGCAGCCAAGGAGGGGCCACCAACTATGGCTACACCTTC. Translated: CASSQGGATNYGYTF.

The chain joins TRBV6-5 to TRBJ2-2, with a tentative D call TRBD2 (6 bases). This CDR3 contains 14 residues. Germline CDR1 MNHEY, CDR2 SVGAGI. V was shortened by 0 bases and J by 5 bases, with 7 bases between the two germline ends. CDR3 nucleotides: TGTGCCAGCAGTTACTCCGGGGGAACCGGGGAGCTGTTTTTT. Encoded protein: CASSYSGGTGELFF.

The chain carries TRBV2 and TRBJ1-2; 9 positions agree with TRBD1. The CDR3 runs 15 residues. The V gene's germline CDR1 is SNHLY and CDR2 FYNNEI. The V gene end was trimmed by 6 bases and the J gene end by 8 bases; junction bases not matched to a gene: 13. This CDR3 is CASRGQGAGRHGYTF. The DNA of the CDR3 is TGTGCCAGCAGGGGACAGGGAGCAGGTCGGCACGGCTACACCTTC. The variable domain in full, with the rest retrieved from reference TRBV2 and TRBJ1-2, is EPEVTQTPSHQVTQMGQEVILRCVPISNHLYFYWYRQILGQKVEFLVSFYNNEISEKSEIFDDQFSVERPDGSNFTLKIRSTKLEDSAMYFCASRGQGAGRHGYTFGSGTRLTVV.

This chain uses TRBV2 with TRBJ2-5; TRBD2 agrees at 7 bases. Trimming at V came to 8 bases and at J to 1 base, leaving 1 base not matched to a gene. Germline V lookup: CDR1 SNHLY, CDR2 FYNNEI. CDR3 length equals 12 residues. Here the CDR3 reads CASSGGQETQYF. CDR3 bases: TGTGCCAGCTCGGGGGGCCAAGAGACCCAGTACTTC.

The table lists this clone with a few counts. This sequence joins TRBV18 and TRBJ2-7; D may match TRBD1 or TRBD2 (5 bases each). The CDR3 has 12 amino acids. V was trimmed by 4 bases and J by 3 bases, leaving 7 bases between them. Per the germline V gene, CDR1 is KGHSH and CDR2 is LQKENI. The CDR3 loop reads CASSRDGYEQYF. The CDR3, as DNA: TGTGCCAGCTCACGGGACGGCTACGAGCAGTACTTC.

J is TRBJ2-5 and V is TRBV6-1; a weak D match, TRBD1 (6 bases). CDR1 MNHNS and CDR2 SASEGT come from the germline V gene. Trimming cost V 10 bases and J 7 bases, with 16 bases left between them. This CDR3 has 12 residues. Here the CDR3 reads CAIQTGAGTQYF. CDR3 DNA: TGTGCCATTCAGACAGGAGCCGGGACCCAGTACTTC.

The genes are TRBV5-1 and TRBJ1-1; a weak D match, TRBD1 (5 bases). V shed 3 bases and J shed 1 base, with 13 bases lying between them. This CDR3 region has 15 residues. Germline loops: CDR1 SGHRS, CDR2 YFSETQ. The DNA of the CDR3 is TGCGCCAGCAGCTGGAGGGACGGTGAGAACACTGAAGCTTTCTTT. Amino acid sequence: CASSWRDGENTEAFF.

The chain joins TRBV12-5 to TRBJ2-7, with 12 nucleotides matching TRBD1. The CDR3 is 13 amino acids. The V gene's germline CDR1 is LGHNT and CDR2 FRNRAP. V shed 10 bases, J shed 7 bases, and the junction held 8 bases outside the gene matches. In DNA, the CDR3 is TGTGCTATCGGCGGGACAGGGGGCCGGGAGCAGTACTTC. This translates into CAIGGTGGREQYF.

V usage is TRBV5-4 and J usage is TRBJ1-3; weak D call: TRBD1 (5 bases). Trimming took off 2 bases at V and 3 bases at J, with 9 bases between the two ends. Looked up from germline, CDR1 is SGHNT and CDR2 is YYREEE (reference sequence). The CDR3 runs 14 residues. Here the CDR3 reads CASSFGGFGNTIYF. The CDR3 DNA follows: TGTGCCAGCAGCTTTGGGGGGTTTGGAAACACCATATATTTT.

The gene calls are TRBV7-2 and TRBJ1-2; 7 bases line up with TRBD1. Germline loops: CDR1 SGHTA, CDR2 FQGNSA. The CDR3 contains 15 residues. V lost 2 bases, J lost 4 bases, and 7 bases stayed unmatched. The CDR3 DNA reads TGTGCCAGCAGCTTATCCGCCAGGGGGGGCTATGGCTACACCTTC. Translated: CASSLSARGGYGYTF.